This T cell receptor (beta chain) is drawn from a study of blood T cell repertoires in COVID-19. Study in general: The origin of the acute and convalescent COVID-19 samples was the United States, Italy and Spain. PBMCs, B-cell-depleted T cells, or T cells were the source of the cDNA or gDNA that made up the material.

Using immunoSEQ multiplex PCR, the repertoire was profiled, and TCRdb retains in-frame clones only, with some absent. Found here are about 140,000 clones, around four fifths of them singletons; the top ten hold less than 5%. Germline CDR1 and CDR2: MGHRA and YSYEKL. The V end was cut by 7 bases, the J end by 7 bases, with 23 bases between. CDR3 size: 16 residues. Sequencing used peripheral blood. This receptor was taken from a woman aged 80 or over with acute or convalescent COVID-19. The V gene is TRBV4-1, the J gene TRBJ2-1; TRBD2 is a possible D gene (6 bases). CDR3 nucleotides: TGCGCCAGCAATGGACACGAATTCCGGGAGAGGAATGAGCAGTTCTTC. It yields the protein CASNGHEFRERNEQFF.